These 12 T cell receptor beta chains came from one sample sequenced in a study of T cells in Graves' hyperthyroidism and ophthalmopathy. Researchers took RNA transcripts and amplified the TCR beta CDR3 regions from them. The study used the HTBI primer set for a first-round RT-PCR of the TCR CDR3. TCRdb analysed the multiplex PCR reads with MiXCR anew, one entry per CDR3 protein. The table lists about 270,000 distinct CDR3 sequences, 13% to 15% of them singletons, with over 25% in the top ten. The sample was blood. These receptors originate from a woman in her forties or fifties with Graves' hyperthyroidism that later progressed to Graves' ophthalmopathy.

This clonotype was seen many times. This rearrangement joins TRBV5-1 to TRBJ2-7; D possibly uses TRBD1 or TRBD2 (5 bases each). V shed 0 bases and J shed 0 bases, with 16 bases lying between them. There are 17 residues in the CDR3. Germline CDR1 reads SGHRS; CDR2 reads YFSETQ. The CDR3 here is CASSLGPGPLSSYEQYF. In nucleotides, the CDR3 is TGCGCCAGCAGCTTGGGTCCGGGGCCCCTCAGCTCCTACGAGCAGTACTTC.

The sample holds many counts of this clonotype. The chain combines TRBV27 with TRBJ1-5; tentatively, D is TRBD1 (6 bases). The length of the CDR3 is 14 residues. Trimming stripped 3 bases from V and 3 bases from J, with 9 bases between. Germline V gene sequence: CDR1 MNHEY, CDR2 SMNVEV (reference sequence). The CDR3 nucleotides are TGTGCCAGCAGTTTCACGGGGGCCAATCAGCCCCAGCATTTT. The encoded protein is CASSFTGANQPQHF.

Many counts were recorded for this clonotype. The chain combines TRBV10-3 with TRBJ1-4; D not certain. V lost 0 bases to trimming and J lost 7 bases, with 3 bases between them. Germline V gives CDR1 ENHRY, CDR2 SYGVKD. The CDR3 spans 12 residues. The CDR3 spells CAISESSEKLFF. For the CDR3, the DNA is TGTGCCATCAGTGAGTCGAGTGAAAAACTGTTTTTT.

This clonotype was observed many times. This chain links TRBV7-3 with TRBJ2-2; D uncertain. CDR1 is SGHTA and CDR2 is FQGTGA in the germline V gene. The length of the CDR3 is 13 residues. V was shortened by 5 bases and J by 5 bases, with 9 bases between the two germline ends. The CDR3 loop is CASSRPKTGELFF. DNA for the CDR3: TGTGCCAGCAGCCGCCCAAAAACCGGGGAGCTGTTTTTT.

The genes are TRBV19 and TRBJ1-1, with 9 bases lining up with TRBD1. The V gene's germline CDR1 is LNHDA and CDR2 SQIVND (reference sequence). With 6 bases clipped from V and 4 bases from J, the junction kept 9 bases outside the gene matches. The CDR3 loop spans 15 amino acids. The CDR3 sequence: CASSQSGQGSTEAFF. The CDR3 DNA sequence: TGTGCCAGTAGCCAAAGTGGACAGGGGAGCACTGAAGCTTTCTTT.

There are many counts of this clonotype. Sequence at one end of the junction differs from germline and may be a read error. The V and J genes are TRBV7-7 and TRBJ2-1; maybe TRBD1 (5 bases). CDR3 length: 15 amino acids. Germline-derived CDR1 and CDR2 are SSHAT and FNYEAQ (reference sequence). In DNA, the CDR3 is TGTGCTAGCAGCTTAGGCTGGGGCGGATACAATGAGCAGTTCTTC. It yields the protein CASSLGWGGYNEQFF.

This clonotype appeared many times. This rearrangement joins TRBV24-1 to TRBJ2-1, with D perhaps TRBD1 or TRBD2 (6 bases each). The CDR3 is 15 amino acids. V was shortened by 4 bases and J by 5 bases, with 14 bases between the two germline ends. Per the germline V gene, CDR1 is KGHDR and CDR2 is SFDVKD. The CDR3 nucleotides are TGTGCCACCAGTGAGGTGGGGGGCGGAGACAATGAGCAGTTCTTC. It yields the protein CATSEVGGGDNEQFF.

This clonotype was detected ten times or more. CDR3 sequence: CATSDPGLATNEQFF. In DNA form, the CDR3 reads TGTGCCACCAGTGACCCAGGACTAGCTACCAATGAGCAGTTCTTC. The V and J genes are TRBV24-1 and TRBJ2-1; 8 bases line up with TRBD2. Germline assignment: CDR1 KGHDR and CDR2 SFDVKD. With V trimmed by 4 bases and J by 6 bases, 7 bases remained unmatched. This CDR3 contains 15 residues.

The table lists this clonotype with many counts. This chain joins TRBV5-1 and TRBJ1-1; 7 bases match TRBD1. The germline V gene has CDR1 SGHRS and CDR2 YFSETQ. The J segment lost 0 bases and the V segment lost 4 bases, leaving 9 bases of the junction unmatched. The CDR3 extends over 16 amino acids. In DNA form, the CDR3 reads TGCGCCAGCAGCCCCACTCCGACAGGGCTGAACACTGAAGCTTTCTTT. Amino acids: CASSPTPTGLNTEAFF.

This clonotype was seen ten or more times. The rearrangement uses TRBV28 and TRBJ2-5, with 8 bases fitting TRBD1. Trimming at V came to 2 bases and at J to 5 bases, leaving 4 bases not matched to a gene. This CDR3 contains 14 residues. CDR1 and CDR2 (germline): MDHEN, SYDVKM. The CDR3 loop reads CASSLQGAKETQYF. CDR3 DNA: TGTGCCAGCAGTTTACAGGGGGCGAAGGAGACCCAGTACTTC.

In its sample, this clonotype was seen many times. The chain couples TRBV20-1 to TRBJ2-3; 7 positions match TRBD2. CDR1 and CDR2 (germline): DFQATT, SNEGSKA (reference sequence). The CDR3 contains 15 residues. The ends lost 6 bases at V and 2 bases at J; junction bases unmatched: 11. The CDR3 DNA reads TGCAGTGCCCGACCCCCAGCGGGGCCCACAGATACGCAGTATTTT. Translating it yields CSARPPAGPTDTQYF.

This clonotype was observed at least ten times. The gene calls are TRBV7-3 and TRBJ2-3; D perhaps matches TRBD1 (6 bases). Germline V gene lookup returns CDR1 SGHTA and CDR2 FQGTGA. V was clipped by 2 bases and J by 1 base, with 16 bases between them. The CDR3 has 17 residues. CDR3 loop: CASSLSRSEGGTDTQYF. The CDR3, as DNA: TGTGCCAGCAGCTTATCGAGAAGTGAGGGGGGCACAGATACGCAGTATTTT.